What follows describes a single TCR beta chain. The target antigen is unknown. From germline, CDR1 is MDHEN and CDR2 SYDVKM. The V and J ends lost 9 bases and 8 bases, in that order; junction bases with no gene match: 6. The CDR3 runs 12 residues. These data belong to a study of OX40 agonist ivuxolimab in advanced cancers. Some clones are missing from TCRdb's copy, which holds only in-frame ones; the method was immunoSEQ multiplex PCR. Here the sample spans roughly 76,000 clones, roughly four fifths being singletons. General study points: Nonresponders included some who also had low normalized T-cell clonal expansion.

This chain links TRBV28 with TRBJ2-1; TRBD2 agrees at 8 bases. The source is an adult with an advanced solid tumor such as melanoma, head and neck, liver or kidney cancer. The specimen comprised CD4+ or CD8+ T cells sorted from blood, sampled in a trial of the OX40 agonist ivuxolimab. CDR3 DNA: TGTGCCAGTTGGGGACTAGAGGATGAGCAGTTCTTC. Translation gives CASWGLEDEQFF. Combining the CDR3 with reference TRBV28 and TRBJ2-1 gives the whole variable domain DVKVTQSSRYLVKRTGEKVFLECVQDMDHENMFWYRQDPGLGLRLIYFSYDVKMKEKGDIPEGYSVSREKKERFSLILESASTNQTSMYLCASWGLEDEQFFGPGTRLTVL.